Below are 25 T cell receptor beta chains sequenced from a single sample in a study of blood T cells in healthy people across ages. Sample-barcoded 5' priming and a J-beta primer mix drove a second PCR of 7 to 11 cycles. One entry per CDR3 protein, called by TCRdb with MiXCR from the 5' RACE reads. Of around 990,000 distinct CDR3 sequences listed, less than 25% are singletons. These sequences were also reported in another study, on T cells of mothers and their children.

The sample taken for sequencing was blood. The receptors were gathered from a girl aged 2 to 9 in good health.

V is TRBV29-1 and J is TRBJ2-1, with TRBD1 matching over 11 bases. In germline, CDR1 is SQVTM, CDR2 ANQGSEA. V dropped 5 bases and J dropped 5; count of bases not matched to a gene: 11. The length of the CDR3 is 16 residues. CDR3 DNA sequence: TGCAGCGTTTCAGGGGGGAGGACAGGGGGCCACAATGAGCAGTTCTTC. Amino acids: CSVSGGRTGGHNEQFF.

This clonotype has just a few counts. The rearrangement links TRBV10-3 to TRBJ2-5; D is unresolved. The end of the DNA is better explained by TRBJ2-1, so the J call may be wrong. The CDR3 runs to 14 residues. Per the germline V gene, CDR1 is ENHRY and CDR2 is SYGVKD. The CDR3 bases are TGTGCCATCAGCCCGGAGCCCGACTACAATGAGCAGTTCTTC. This gives the protein CAISPEPDYNEQFF.

As regards this clonotype: Its ends do not fully match the called genes, so a read error is possible. This rearrangement joins TRBV6-6 to TRBJ1-4, with 8 bases fitting TRBD1. Germline-derived CDR1 and CDR2 are MNHNY and SVGAGI (reference sequence). The CDR3 sequence is 16 residues long. CDR3 coding DNA: TGTGCCAGCAGCCAACCGGGGACAGGAAGGAATGAAAAACTGTTTTTC. Protein product: CASSQPGTGRNEKLFF.

The rearrangement uses TRBV3-1 and TRBJ2-7; tentative D call: TRBD2 (5 bases). Per germline, CDR1 LGHDT and CDR2 YNNKEL (reference sequence). V gave up 2 bases and J gave up 5 bases, with 16 bases separating them. The CDR3 runs to 15 residues. CDR3 sequence reads: CASSQIAGGWNEQYF. In DNA, the CDR3 is TGTGCCAGCAGCCAAATAGCAGGAGGCTGGAACGAGCAGTACTTC.

This clonotype has only a few counts. The rearrangement links TRBV6-6 to TRBJ2-5, with 13 bases matching TRBD2. The J call may be in error: the DNA end matches TRBJ2-7 better. Germline V CDR1 and CDR2: MNHNY, SVGAGI (reference sequence). This CDR3 spans 15 amino acids. The CDR3 DNA is TGTGCCAGCAGTTACACTAGCGGGAGGGCCTACGAGCAGTACTTC. This gives the protein CASSYTSGRAYEQYF.

This clonotype was detected only a few times. This chain links TRBV18 with TRBJ1-1; no clear D. CDR3 length: 13 residues. Germline CDR1 reads KGHSH; CDR2 reads LQKENI. V lost 0 bases and J lost 7, with 9 bases in between. CDR3 in amino acids: CASSPPGIREAFF. The CDR3 DNA is TGTGCCAGCTCACCACCAGGGATTCGTGAAGCTTTCTTT.

In nucleotides, the CDR3 is TGTGCCAGCAGTGAACTCGCAGGGAGTGGCTACACCTTC. This gives the protein CASSELAGSGYTF. This rearrangement joins TRBV2 to TRBJ1-2; the D gene is possibly TRBD1 (5 bases). Germline V gene sequence: CDR1 SNHLY, CDR2 FYNNEI. The V end was cut by 2 bases, the J end by 7 bases, with 11 bases between. This CDR3 contains 13 residues.

The chain carries TRBV6-1 and TRBJ2-7; a weak D match, TRBD2 (6 bases). The CDR3 has 13 amino acids. V gave up 10 bases and J gave up 2 bases, with 15 bases separating them. The V gene's germline CDR1 is MNHNS and CDR2 SASEGT. CDR3 coding DNA: TGTGCCATTCGGGGGAATTCCGCCTACGAGCAGTACTTC. This gives the protein CAIRGNSAYEQYF.

The rearrangement links TRBV29-1 to TRBJ1-3, with no clear D. V was pared by 6 bases and J by 7 bases, with 16 bases between. The CDR3 contains 13 residues. CDR1 and CDR2 (germline): SQVTM, ANQGSEA. CDR3 bases: TGCAGCGTGCGACCCGGAGTCGAGAACACCATATATTTT. Protein product: CSVRPGVENTIYF.

The gene calls are TRBV20-1 and TRBJ2-5; TRBD1 is a possible D gene (5 bases). V shed 0 bases and J shed 3 bases, with 11 bases lying between them. The CDR3 sequence is 14 residues long. The germline V gene encodes CDR1 DFQATT and CDR2 SNEGSKA (reference sequence). The CDR3 nucleotides are TGCAGTGCTAGAGAGAGCGCAGGGAAAGAGACCCAGTACTTC. It translates to CSARESAGKETQYF.

This clonotype was seen only once. This chain joins TRBV11-2 and TRBJ2-7; the D is unclear. From germline, CDR1 is SGHAT and CDR2 FQNNGV. Trimming removed 0 bases at V and 2 bases at J, with 11 bases between. This CDR3 has 15 amino acids. In nucleotides, the CDR3 is TGTGCCAGCAGCTTAGATCCCTGGCAAACCTACGAGCAGTACTTC. It codes for CASSLDPWQTYEQYF.

With respect to this clonotype: An end of the junction does not agree with germline; a read error may underlie this. The chain employs TRBV3-1 and TRBJ1-1; perhaps TRBD1 as D (5 bases). This CDR3 spans 14 amino acids. Germline values: CDR1 LGHDT, CDR2 YNNKEL (reference sequence). CDR3 DNA sequence: TGTGCCAGCAGCCAAGGGGACCTTGGTGTTACATCGCGCTTT. Amino acids: CASSQGDLGVTSRF.

This clonotype has more than one count but fewer than ten. This chain's CDR3 is CASSPRFGLEEKLFF. CDR3 DNA sequence: TGTGCCAGCAGCCCACGTTTCGGCTTGGAGGAAAAACTGTTTTTT. The chain links TRBV7-9 to TRBJ1-4; D is unclear. Germline-derived CDR1 and CDR2 are SEHNR and FQNEAQ (reference sequence). The CDR3 contains 15 residues. V gave up 5 bases and J gave up 8 bases, with 18 bases separating them.

This chain joins TRBV15 and TRBJ1-6; no firm D call. From germline, CDR1 is LNHNV and CDR2 YYDKDF (reference sequence). This CDR3 has 15 residues. Between the trimmed V and J ends, which lost 3 bases and 7 bases, there was a span of 13 bases. This CDR3 reads CATSSTGFHNSPLHF. The CDR3 nucleotides are TGTGCCACCAGCAGCACCGGCTTCCACAATTCACCCCTCCACTTT.

This clonotype was counted only a few times. The chain joins TRBV27 to TRBJ2-1; D call uncertain. Per germline, CDR1 MNHEY and CDR2 SMNVEV (reference sequence). The CDR3 spans 14 residues. The V and J ends lost 5 bases and 1 base respectively, with 9 bases between them. CDR3 in amino acids: CASSQTGSYNEQFF. DNA for the CDR3: TGTGCCAGCAGTCAAACCGGGTCCTACAATGAGCAGTTCTTC.

This clonotype showed up just a few times. The chain carries TRBV15 and TRBJ2-3, with D possibly TRBD1 on 6 matching bases. Germline V gene sequence: CDR1 LNHNV, CDR2 YYDKDF (reference sequence). V was clipped by 4 bases and J by 2 bases, with 16 bases between them. The CDR3 consists of 16 residues. Here the CDR3 reads CATSTGVGASTDTQYF. The DNA for the CDR3 is TGTGCCACCAGCACGGGTGTGGGGGCGTCCACAGATACGCAGTATTTT. Drawing the rest from reference TRBV15 and TRBJ2-3, the complete variable domain is DAMVIQNPRYQVTQFGKPVTLSCSQTLNHNVMYWYQQKSSQAPKLLFHYYDKDFNNEADTPDNFQSRRPNTSFCFLDIRSPGLGDTAMYLCATSTGVGASTDTQYFGPGTRLTVL.

The rearrangement links TRBV20-1 to TRBJ1-1; D is perhaps TRBD1 (6 bases). This CDR3 region has 14 residues. Trimming cost V 2 bases and J 2 bases, with 12 bases left between them. Germline V gene data show CDR1 as DFQATT and CDR2 as SNEGSKA (reference sequence). The CDR3 DNA is TGCAGTGCTAGACGCCGACAGGACAACACTGAAGCTTTCTTT. Protein product: CSARRRQDNTEAFF.

The gene calls are TRBV5-1 and TRBJ2-7, with D unresolved. Trimming cost V 4 bases and J 4 bases, with 24 bases left between them. This CDR3 spans 17 amino acids. Germline V CDR1 and CDR2: SGHRS, YFSETQ. The CDR3, as DNA: TGCGCCAGCAGCCCGCGCTACACTGGCGGACCCGATTACGAGCAGTACTTC. Translated: CASSPRYTGGPDYEQYF.

This clonotype appeared a few times. One end of the junction is discordant with germline, which a read error may explain. The chain combines TRBV29-1 with TRBJ2-4, with D possibly TRBD2 on 5 matching bases. The CDR3 has 12 amino acids. Germline V CDR1 and CDR2: SQVTM, ANQGSEA. CDR3: CSVGGPNNIQYF. The CDR3 bases are TGCAGCGTTGGCGGGCCCAATAACATTCAGTACTTC.

The chain employs TRBV4-1 and TRBJ1-4; D gene ambiguous. Germline assignment: CDR1 MGHRA and CDR2 YSYEKL. The CDR3 sequence is 16 residues long. The V end was cut by 1 base, the J end by 7 bases, with 16 bases between. CDR3 sequence (DNA): TGCGCCAGCAGCCAAGTCCGGGCTGCTGTGGGTGAAAAACTGTTTTTT. Translating gives CASSQVRAAVGEKLFF.

In its sample, this clonotype was seen a few times. The chain couples TRBV4-3 to TRBJ1-4; 7 bases fit TRBD1. Germline CDR1 reads LGHNA; CDR2 reads YSLEER. This CDR3 is 16 amino acids long. V dropped 0 bases and J dropped 8; count of bases not matched to a gene: 9. CDR3 sequence reads: CASSQEGRGPEEKLFF. In DNA form, the CDR3 reads TGCGCCAGCAGCCAAGAAGGGAGGGGGCCTGAGGAAAAACTGTTTTTT.

J is TRBJ2-5 and V is TRBV14; D remains ambiguous. The end of the DNA is better explained by TRBJ2-1, so the J call may be wrong. The CDR3 extends over 16 amino acids. CDR1 is SGHDN, CDR2 FVKESK, per germline. CDR3 coding DNA: TGTGCCAGCAGCCAAGAGATAGGCCGTGGACACAATGAGCAGTTCTTC. Protein product: CASSQEIGRGHNEQFF.

A note on this clonotype: Its ends do not fully match the called genes, so a read error is possible. The gene calls are TRBV28 and TRBJ2-1; D not certain. The CDR3 is 14 amino acids. The V gene's germline CDR1 is MDHEN and CDR2 SYDVKM. The CDR3 bases are TGTGCCAGCAGTTCGAGACGACTCTTCAATGACCAGTTCTTC. Protein: CASSSRRLFNDQFF.

This clonotype has just a few counts. The rearrangement joins TRBV25-1 to TRBJ2-7; D is uncertain. The CDR3 has 13 amino acids. Germline V gives CDR1 MGHDK, CDR2 SYGVNS. V lost 4 bases to trimming and J lost 0 bases, with 7 bases between them. CDR3 coding DNA: TGTGCCAGCAGTGTTGCGGTCTCCTACGAGCAGTACTTC. The encoded protein is CASSVAVSYEQYF.

This clonotype was observed a handful of times. The DNA of the CDR3 is TGTGCCAGCAGTTTAAGGGGACGCACTGAAGCTTTCTTT. Translating it yields CASSLRGRTEAFF. V is TRBV6-2 or TRBV6-3 and J is TRBJ1-1; D is possibly TRBD1 (5 bases). Trimming took 4 bases from V and 4 from J, leaving 10 bases between them. Germline V gene lookup returns CDR1 MNHEY and CDR2 SVGEGT. This CDR3 region has 13 residues.